One and the same sample provided the 24 T cell receptor beta chains below, sequenced in a study of T-cell reconstitution after alpha-beta-depleted transplantation in children. Preparation of the TCRbeta library involved a method that used unique molecular identifiers. TCRdb reprocessed the PCR reads with MiXCR, giving one entry per CDR3 protein. The data contain 580,000 or so distinct CDR3 sequences, 23% of them seen just once; the ten biggest clones take up 13% to 15%. Source: PBMCs, mostly from graft donor cells, taken 360 days after TCRalphabeta/CD19-depleted stem cell transplant. The source of these receptors is a boy under two years old who had a stem cell transplant for acute myeloid leukemia, so the T cells may come from the graft donor.

The chain couples TRBV6-1 to TRBJ1-5; D unclear. CDR3 size: 15 residues. V gave up 4 bases and J gave up 0 bases, with 10 bases separating them. CDR1 is MNHNS and CDR2 is SASEGT in the germline V gene. CDR3 protein: CASSGPDISNQPQHF. CDR3 nucleotides: TGTGCCAGCAGTGGGCCCGACATTAGCAATCAGCCCCAGCATTTT.

A single count supports this clonotype. The chain links TRBV20-1 to TRBJ2-3, with D hard to call. Trimming shortened V by 3 bases and J by 4 bases, and 5 bases separated the two germline ends. Germline V gives CDR1 DFQATT, CDR2 SNEGSKA (reference sequence). There are 11 residues in the CDR3. CDR3 DNA: TGCAGTGCTAGTAGGTCAGATACGCAGTATTTT. Translating it yields CSASRSDTQYF.

The chain recombines TRBV2 with TRBJ1-6; D gene uncertain. The CDR3 has 15 residues. Germline CDR1 reads SNHLY; CDR2 reads FYNNEI. Trimming removed 3 bases at V and 9 bases at J, with 15 bases between. The CDR3 loop reads CASSDEGGWGSPLHF. The CDR3 DNA is TGTGCCAGCAGTGATGAGGGCGGGTGGGGTTCACCCCTCCACTTT.

In its sample, this clonotype was seen a few times. The genes are TRBV7-9 and TRBJ2-7; either TRBD1 or TRBD2 may fit D (6 bases each). Germline V gene lookup returns CDR1 SEHNR and CDR2 FQNEAQ (reference sequence). The V end lost 6 bases, the J end lost 3 bases, and 18 bases lay between the germline ends. The CDR3 consists of 15 residues. The CDR3, as DNA: TGTGCCAGCAGTCAAAGCCTAGGGGGGTACTACGAGCAGTACGTC. Translating gives CASSQSLGGYYEQYV.

The V and J genes are TRBV6-5 and TRBJ2-2, with 14 nucleotides matching TRBD2. Germline assignment: CDR1 MNHEY and CDR2 SVGAGI. With V trimmed by 4 bases and J by 7 bases, 8 bases remained unmatched. The CDR3 consists of 17 residues. CDR3 nucleotides: TGTGCCAGCAGTTCCCGACTAGCGGGGGGGTCAGGCGGGGAGCTGTTTTTT. Translating it yields CASSSRLAGGSGGELFF.

The chain employs TRBV5-1 and TRBJ1-1, with D uncertain. V dropped 0 bases and J dropped 3 bases, with 18 bases sitting between them. In germline, CDR1 is SGHRS, CDR2 YFSETQ. CDR3 length: 17 residues. CDR3 in DNA: TGCGCCAGCAGCTTGGGCTGGGCAGGCACGGTAGACACTGAAGCTTTCTTT. Encoded protein: CASSLGWAGTVDTEAFF. The complete variable domain, with remaining parts taken from reference TRBV5-1 and TRBJ1-1, reads KAGVTQTPRYLIKTRGQQVTLSCSPISGHRSVSWYQQTPGQGLQFLFEYFSETQRNKGNFPGRFSGRQFSNSRSEMNVSTLELGDSALYLCASSLGWAGTVDTEAFFGQGTRLTVV.

V gene TRBV4-3 combines with J gene TRBJ2-1, with D unresolved. Trimming took off 0 bases at V and 0 bases at J, with 12 bases between the two ends. CDR1 is LGHNA and CDR2 is YSLEER in the germline V gene. CDR3 length: 17 residues. CDR3 nucleotides: TGCGCCAGCAGCCAAGATCTCACCGTCGGCTCCTACAATGAGCAGTTCTTC. It specifies CASSQDLTVGSYNEQFF.

Many counts were recorded for this clonotype. The rearrangement joins TRBV20-1 to TRBJ1-1, with TRBD1 matching 8 bases. The CDR3 runs to 12 residues. The junction had 8 bases not matched to a gene; V was cut back by 4 bases and J by 10 bases. Looked up from germline, CDR1 is DFQATT and CDR2 is SNEGSKA (reference sequence). The CDR3 loop reads CSATTGGIGAFF. CDR3 bases: TGCAGTGCTACAACAGGGGGGATTGGAGCTTTCTTT.

This chain uses TRBV20-1 with TRBJ2-2; 8 nucleotides agree with TRBD2. V lost 0 bases, J lost 1 base, and 10 bases stayed unmatched. The V gene's germline CDR1 is DFQATT and CDR2 SNEGSKA (reference sequence). The CDR3 is 18 residues long. The CDR3 DNA reads as TGCAGTGCTAGAGATCAGTTTTTGCGGGGGGTGAACACCGGGGAGCTGTTTTTT. It is translated as CSARDQFLRGVNTGELFF.

This clonotype was seen a handful of times. CDR3 amino acids: CSASRLAGGPNLHNEQFF. CDR3 in DNA: TGCAGTGCTAGTAGACTAGCGGGGGGGCCGAACCTACACAATGAGCAGTTCTTC. V usage is TRBV20-1 and J usage is TRBJ2-1; 14 bases are shared with TRBD2. This CDR3 contains 18 residues. CDR1 is DFQATT and CDR2 is SNEGSKA in the germline V gene (reference sequence). The V and J ends lost 3 bases and 5 bases, in that order; junction bases with no gene match: 12.

This clonotype was counted many times. One junction end does not reproduce the germline sequence, and a read error may be involved. Here the CDR3 reads CSAPSSRGNPEAFF. The CDR3 DNA reads as TGCAGTGCTCCCTCCTCTCGGGGGAACCCTGAAGCTTTCTTT. The chain links TRBV20-1 to TRBJ1-1; TRBD1 might be the D (5 bases). The CDR3 is 14 amino acids. CDR1 is DFQATT, CDR2 SNEGSKA, per germline (reference sequence).

In this sample, this clonotype turned up a few times. The J gene is TRBJ2-3, the V gene TRBV7-9; D unresolved. CDR1 and CDR2 (germline): SEHNR, FQNEAQ (reference sequence). CDR3 size: 14 residues. The V end was cut by 5 bases, the J end by 4 bases, with 13 bases between. The DNA for the CDR3 is TGTGCCAGCAGCCTAGGATATTGGGCAGATACGCAGTATTTT. Amino acids: CASSLGYWADTQYF. The full variable domain, with the rest looked up from reference TRBV7-9 and TRBJ2-3, is DTGVSQNPRHKITKRGQNVTFRCDPISEHNRLYWYRQTLGQGPEFLTYFQNEAQLEKSRLLSDRFSAERPKGSFSTLEIQRTEQGDSAMYLCASSLGYWADTQYFGPGTRLTVL.

CDR3 amino acids: CASSLSATNTGELFF. The CDR3 bases are TGCGCCAGCAGCTTGTCCGCGACCAACACCGGGGAGCTGTTTTTT. The chain uses TRBV5-1 and TRBJ2-2; D ambiguous. The CDR3 is made up of 15 amino acids. Germline CDR1 reads SGHRS; CDR2 reads YFSETQ. The germline V and J ends were trimmed by 1 base and 2 bases, with 9 bases remaining between them.

This clonotype has ten or more counts. The V call is TRBV4-3, the J call TRBJ2-3; the D is unclear. V gave up 7 bases and J gave up 3 bases, with 14 bases separating them. From germline, CDR1 is LGHNA and CDR2 YSLEER. The CDR3 covers 14 residues. The CDR3 is CASTSHRATDTQYF. The CDR3, as DNA: TGCGCCAGCACCTCCCATAGGGCTACAGATACGCAGTATTTT.

The CDR3 protein is CSARDRGTGAMNTEAFF. The CDR3 region has the DNA TGCAGTGCTAGAGATAGGGGGACAGGGGCCATGAACACTGAAGCTTTCTTT. The rearrangement links TRBV20-1 to TRBJ1-1; 10 bases line up with TRBD1. This CDR3 is 17 amino acids long. Looked up from germline, CDR1 is DFQATT and CDR2 is SNEGSKA (reference sequence). The V gene end was trimmed by 0 bases and the J gene end by 0 bases; junction bases not matched to a gene: 7.

The chain has TRBV10-2 and TRBJ1-1, with D unresolved. Deletions cut 11 bases from V and 1 base from J, with 23 bases between. The CDR3 totals 16 residues. Per germline, CDR1 WSHSY and CDR2 SAAADI. CDR3 DNA: TGCGCCCGCGTGTGGCAGTTAAAAGGAAGGAACACTGAAGCTTTCTTT. It encodes CARVWQLKGRNTEAFF.

The CDR3 protein is CATSRDDLSNQPQHF. CDR3 DNA: TGTGCCACCAGCAGGGACGACCTTAGCAATCAGCCCCAGCATTTT. V and J are TRBV15 and TRBJ1-5, with no clear D. Germline V gives CDR1 LNHNV, CDR2 YYDKDF (reference sequence). This CDR3 has 15 residues. V lost 3 bases, J lost 0 bases, and 9 bases lay in between.

The J gene is TRBJ1-1, the V gene TRBV20-1; perhaps TRBD1 as D (6 bases). Germline CDR1 is DFQATT and CDR2 is SNEGSKA (reference sequence). The V end was cut by 0 bases, the J end by 1 base, with 9 bases between. The CDR3 length is 14 residues. In DNA, the CDR3 is TGCAGTGCTAGAGATTGGGGACAGAACACTGAAGCTTTCTTT. This gives the protein CSARDWGQNTEAFF.

This clonotype was picked up a small number of times. The V call is TRBV20-1, the J call TRBJ2-1, with TRBD2 matching 10 bases. Germline V gene data show CDR1 as DFQATT and CDR2 as SNEGSKA (reference sequence). This CDR3 contains 14 residues. The CDR3 here is CSQRGGKGDNEQFF. The CDR3 DNA reads TGCAGCCAGCGGGGGGGCAAGGGGGACAATGAGCAGTTCTTC.

V and J are TRBV12-1 and TRBJ2-4; the table's D call, TRBD1, was not checked against the DNA. TRBV12-1 is a pseudogene locus. The CDR3 contains 18 residues. CDR3 in amino acids: CASSYDSLGNLAKNIQYF. The CDR3 nucleotides are TGTGCCAGCAGTTACGACTCCCTGGGGAACCTAGCCAAAAACATTCAGTACTTC.

This clonotype was seen a handful of times. This sequence may be a read error, since a much larger clone differs from it by one base. V and J are TRBV20-1 and TRBJ2-1, with TRBD2 matching 8 bases. There are 14 residues in the CDR3. Looked up from germline, CDR1 is DFQATT and CDR2 is SNEGSKA (reference sequence). The J segment lost 1 base and the V segment lost 3 bases, leaving 2 bases of the junction unmatched. The CDR3 region is CSASGGASYNEQFF. The CDR3, as DNA: TGCAGTGCTAGCGGGGGGGCATCCTACAATGAGCAGTTCTTC.

This clonotype has at least ten counts. The chain recombines TRBV12-3 or TRBV12-4 with TRBJ2-7; D remains unclear. The CDR3 length is 14 residues. V lost 1 base and J 0 bases, leaving 7 bases between the germline ends. DNA of the CDR3: TGTGCCAGCAGTTTAGGAGTCAGCTCCTACGAGCAGTACTTC. Protein product: CASSLGVSSYEQYF.

The chain links TRBV27 to TRBJ2-2; D might be TRBD2 (6 bases). Trimming shortened V by 5 bases and J by 2 bases, and 18 bases separated the two germline ends. Looked up from germline, CDR1 is MNHEY and CDR2 is SMNVEV (reference sequence). The CDR3 totals 17 residues. In DNA, the CDR3 is TGTGCCAGCAGTCCCTACTTCGTGCGGGGTAACACCGGGGAGCTGTTTTTT. This translates into CASSPYFVRGNTGELFF.

The rearrangement joins TRBV7-9 to TRBJ2-5; D gene uncertain. The CDR3 totals 15 residues. Trimming shortened V by 2 bases and J by 5 bases, and 15 bases separated the two germline ends. The germline gives CDR1 SEHNR, CDR2 FQNEAQ (reference sequence). CDR3 nucleotides: TGTGCCAGCAGCTTAAGCGTGGCTGAAAGGGAGACCCAGTACTTC. This gives the protein CASSLSVAERETQYF.